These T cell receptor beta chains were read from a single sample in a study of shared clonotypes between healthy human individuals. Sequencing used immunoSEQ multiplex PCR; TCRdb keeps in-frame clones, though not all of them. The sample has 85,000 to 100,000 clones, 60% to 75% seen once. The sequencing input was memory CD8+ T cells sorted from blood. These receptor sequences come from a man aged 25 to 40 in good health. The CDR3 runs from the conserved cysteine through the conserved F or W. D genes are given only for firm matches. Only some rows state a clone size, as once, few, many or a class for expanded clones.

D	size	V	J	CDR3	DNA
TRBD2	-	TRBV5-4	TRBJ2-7	CASSGGLDRYEQYF	TGTGCCAGCAGCGGCGGACTAGATAGGTACGAGCAGTACTTC
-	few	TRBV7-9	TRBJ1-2	CASSPGPNYGYTF	TGTGCCAGCAGCCCCGGCCCGAACTATGGCTACACCTTC
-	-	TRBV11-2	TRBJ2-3	CASSSMGTDTQYF	TGTGCCAGCAGCTCGATGGGAACAGATACGCAGTATTTT
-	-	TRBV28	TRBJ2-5	CASTPGKRSSETQYF	TGTGCCAGCACCCCGGGAAAGCGGTCGTCAGAGACCCAGTACTTC
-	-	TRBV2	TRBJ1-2	CASTDSVSQDGYTF	TGTGCCAGCACCGACAGTGTTAGTCAAGATGGCTACACCTTC
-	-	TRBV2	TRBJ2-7	CASSGSGEIREYF	TGTGCCAGCAGTGGATCGGGGGAGATAAGGGAGTACTTC
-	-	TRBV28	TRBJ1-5	CASSLFSRGQPQHF	TGTGCCAGCAGTTTATTTTCAAGAGGGCAGCCCCAGCATTTT
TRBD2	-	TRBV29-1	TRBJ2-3	CSVPSGYTDTQYF	TGCAGCGTTCCTAGCGGGTACACAGATACGCAGTATTTT
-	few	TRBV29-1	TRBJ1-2	CSVEGADGLYGYTF	TGCAGCGTTGAAGGGGCCGATGGGCTGTATGGCTACACCTTC
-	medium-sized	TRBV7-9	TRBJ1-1	CASSFGPGVAAFF	-
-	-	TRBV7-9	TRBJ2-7	CASSPPAEGYYEQYF	TGTGCCAGCAGCCCCCCCGCTGAGGGTTACTACGAGCAGTACTTC
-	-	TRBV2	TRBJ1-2	CASSDKGTNYGYTF	TGTGCCAGCAGTGACAAAGGTACTAACTATGGCTACACCTTC
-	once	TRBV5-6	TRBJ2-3	CASSLFYGRTDTQYF	TGTGCCAGCAGCTTGTTTTATGGGAGGACGGATACGCAGTATTTT
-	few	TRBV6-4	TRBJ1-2	CASSDHGWGPSLLGYTF	TGTGCCAGCAGTGACCACGGGTGGGGTCCTTCCCTCCTTGGCTACACCTTC
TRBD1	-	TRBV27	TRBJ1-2	CASRTGGFTNYGYTF	TGTGCCAGCAGAACAGGGGGCTTTACGAACTATGGCTACACCTTC
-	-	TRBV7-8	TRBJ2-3	CASSPGVSTDTQYF	TGTGCCAGCAGCCCGGGGGTTAGCACAGATACGCAGTATTTT
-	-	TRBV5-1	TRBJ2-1	CASSLVADEQFF	TGCGCCAGCAGCTTGGTAGCCGATGAGCAGTTCTTC
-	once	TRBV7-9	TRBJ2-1	CASSGMLGSSYNEQFF	TGTGCCAGCAGCGGTATGTTGGGGAGCTCCTACAATGAGCAGTTCTTC
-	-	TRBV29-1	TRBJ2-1	CSVAGAGNEQFF	TGCAGCGTAGCCGGGGCAGGCAATGAGCAGTTCTTC
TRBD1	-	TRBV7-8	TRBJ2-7	CASSHDRGEQYF	TGTGCCAGCAGCCACGACAGGGGGGAGCAGTACTTC
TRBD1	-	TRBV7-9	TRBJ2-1	CASSRDSSYNEQFF	TGTGCCAGTTCCCGGGACAGCTCCTACAATGAGCAGTTCTTC
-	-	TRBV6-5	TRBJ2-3	CASSYAGHTQYF	TGTGCCAGCAGTTACGCGGGACATACGCAGTATTTT
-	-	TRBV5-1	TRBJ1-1	CASSLASENTEAFF	TGCGCCAGCAGCTTGGCCTCAGAGAACACTGAAGCTTTCTTT
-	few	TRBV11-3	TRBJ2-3	CASSLGGNTQYF	TGTGCCAGCAGCTTAGGAGGGAATACGCAGTATTTT
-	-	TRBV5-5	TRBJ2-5	CASSTPETGETQYF	TGTGCCAGCAGCACCCCCGAGACTGGCGAGACCCAGTACTTC
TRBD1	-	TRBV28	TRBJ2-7	CASRVQGANEQYF	TGTGCCAGCAGAGTACAGGGGGCAAACGAGCAGTACTTC
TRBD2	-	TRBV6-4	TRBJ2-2	CASSEAGEGGELFF	TGTGCCAGCAGCGAGGCGGGAGAAGGCGGGGAGCTGTTTTTT
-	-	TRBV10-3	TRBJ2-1	CAISESPYREQFF	TGTGCCATCAGTGAGTCCCCATACCGGGAGCAGTTCTTC
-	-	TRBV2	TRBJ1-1	CASRRGRAEAFF	TGTGCCAGCAGGAGGGGGAGGGCTGAAGCTTTCTTT
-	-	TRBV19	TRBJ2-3	CASSGVSTDTQYF	TGTGCCAGTAGTGGCGTGAGCACAGATACGCAGTATTTT
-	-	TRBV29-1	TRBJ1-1	CSVPPNNAEAFF	TGCAGCGTCCCACCGAATAACGCTGAAGCTTTCTTT
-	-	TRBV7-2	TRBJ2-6	CASSPVRSGANVLTF	TGTGCCAGCAGCCCCGTCAGGTCTGGGGCCAACGTCCTGACTTTC
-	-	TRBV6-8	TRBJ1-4	CASNTGRTNEKLFF	TGTGCCAGCAATACGGGACGTACTAATGAAAAACTGTTTTTT
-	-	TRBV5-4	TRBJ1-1	CASSLGGTGEAFF	TGTGCCAGCAGCTTGGGGGGAACAGGAGAAGCTTTCTTT
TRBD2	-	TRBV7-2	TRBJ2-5	CASMLAGGGWETQYF	TGTGCCAGCATGCTAGCGGGAGGAGGTTGGGAGACCCAGTACTTC
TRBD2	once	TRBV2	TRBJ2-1	CASSGAGGPYNEQFF	TGTGCCAGCAGTGGAGCGGGAGGGCCTTACAATGAGCAGTTCTTC
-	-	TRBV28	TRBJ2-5	CASRGDPGETQYF	TGTGCCAGCAGGGGAGATCCGGGGGAGACCCAGTACTTC
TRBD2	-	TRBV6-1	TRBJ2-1	CASSESRLARGNEQFF	TGTGCCAGCAGTGAAAGCCGACTAGCGCGAGGCAATGAGCAGTTCTTC
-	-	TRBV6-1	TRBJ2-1	CASTPGTPAYNEQFF	TGTGCCAGCACCCCAGGGACCCCGGCCTACAATGAGCAGTTCTTC
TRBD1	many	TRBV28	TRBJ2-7	CASSLTAGTGHYEQYF	TGTGCCAGCAGTTTAACCGCCGGGACAGGACACTACGAGCAGTACTTC
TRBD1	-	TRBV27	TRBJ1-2	CASSPWTGNGYTF	TGTGCCAGCAGTCCCTGGACAGGGAATGGCTACACCTTC
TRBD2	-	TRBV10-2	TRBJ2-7	CASREAGVTYEQYF	TGCGCCAGCAGAGAAGCGGGAGTCACCTACGAGCAGTACTTC
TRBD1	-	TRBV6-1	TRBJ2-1	CASSGLDRGLYNEQFF	TGTGCCAGCAGTGGCCTAGACAGGGGACTTTACAATGAGCAGTTCTTC
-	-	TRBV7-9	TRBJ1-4	CASSLDMEKLFF	TGTGCCAGCAGCTTGGACATGGAAAAACTGTTTTTT
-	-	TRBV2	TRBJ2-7	CASRTEIYEQYF	TGTGCCAGCCGTACAGAGATTTACGAGCAGTACTTC
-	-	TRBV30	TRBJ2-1	CAWSPGGGGEQFF	TGTGCCTGGAGTCCCGGAGGGGGGGGTGAGCAGTTCTTC
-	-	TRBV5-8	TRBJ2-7	CASSEMDYEQYF	TGTGCCAGCAGCGAGATGGACTACGAGCAGTACTTC